The rows below give T cell receptor beta chains drawn from one sample of a study of technical replicates of blood from a handful of donors. Libraries were prepared by immunoSEQ multiplex PCR; TCRdb keeps only in-frame clonotypes and omits some of them. Among tens of thousands of clones listed, around 97% were seen once. Sequencing was performed on T cells isolated from PBMCs. The origin of the receptors is a human donor in good health. Each CDR3 is given without its conserved first and last residue. For some rows the clone size is stated as once, few or many, or as a class when expanded; others skip it.

V gene | CDR3 length | clone size | CDR3 protein
TRBV4-1 | 16 | NA | ASSQVGLAGGLEYEQY
TRBV7-3 | 11 | NA | ASTEAKGTEAF
TRBV7-5 | 17 | NA | VRSLIPGLAGVLGNIQY
TRBV18 | 13 | NA | ASSPLVENTGELF
TRBV30 | 12 | NA | AWSAGTPQETQY
TRBV30 | 11 | NA | AWEGQANSPLH
TRBV25-1 | 13 | NA | ASTVSGITYNEQF
TRBV21-1 | 15 | NA | ASSKLAGGATNEKLF
TRBV10-1 | 12 | NA | ASSDAGGKETQY
TRBV12-5 | 16 | NA | ASGLFNLLGQPWGGYT
TRBV6-5 | 13 | NA | ASSPQSGSIYEQY
TRBV5-1 | 13 | NA | ASSLMGPGANVLT
TRBV4-2 | 13 | NA | ASSHETGSNTEAF
TRBV14 | 16 | NA | ASSQDGAGLIGLYGYT
TRBV2 | 12 | NA | ASSYSGALYGYT
TRBV27 | 12 | NA | ASSLARYNSPLH
TRBV6-5 | 13 | NA | ASSYGTGNTYEQY
TRBV19 | 17 | once | ASSLLLGLAGGREDTQY
TRBV7-2 | 12 | NA | ASSSGLAGYEQY
TRBV4-1 | 11 | once | ASSLLTGVEAF
TRBV4-2 | 13 | NA | ASRSILATPDTQY